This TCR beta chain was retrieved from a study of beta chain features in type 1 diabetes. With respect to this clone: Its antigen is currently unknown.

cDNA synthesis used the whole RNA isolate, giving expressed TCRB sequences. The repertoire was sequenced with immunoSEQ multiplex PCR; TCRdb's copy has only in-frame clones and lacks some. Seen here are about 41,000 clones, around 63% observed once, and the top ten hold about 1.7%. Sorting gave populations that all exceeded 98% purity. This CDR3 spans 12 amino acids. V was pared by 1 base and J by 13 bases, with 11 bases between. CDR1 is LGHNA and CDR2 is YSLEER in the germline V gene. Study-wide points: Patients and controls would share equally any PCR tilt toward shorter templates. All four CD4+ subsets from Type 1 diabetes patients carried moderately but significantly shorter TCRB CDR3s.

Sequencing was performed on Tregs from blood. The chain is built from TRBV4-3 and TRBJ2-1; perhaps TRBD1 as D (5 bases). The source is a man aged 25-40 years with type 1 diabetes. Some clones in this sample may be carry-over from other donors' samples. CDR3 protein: CASSQGAGSQFF. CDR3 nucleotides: TGCGCCAGCAGCCAAGGGGCAGGGTCACAGTTCTTC.